This TCR beta chain is from a study of radiation and T cells in renal cell carcinoma. The CDR3 extends over 17 amino acids. Germline V gene lookup returns CDR1 MNHEY and CDR2 SMNVEV (reference sequence). J lost 6 bases, V lost 3 bases, and 12 bases had no gene match. This clone was seen a handful of times. What it binds is not known. Only in-frame clones appear in the TCRdb table, and some are missing; sequencing was by immunoSEQ multiplex PCR. The sample carries around 100,000 clones, around 80% recorded once. Time point indicated: blood 4 weeks post-SBRT, at nephrectomy. The treatment denotes: 15 Gy SBRT to primary tumor, nephrectomy 4 weeks later. Nephrectomy followed 15 Gy stereotactic body radiation by 4 weeks. This renal cell carcinoma was of the clear cell type. Points from the study as a whole: From baseline, blood top tumor clonotypes peaked at 2 weeks post-radiation. No pretreatment tumor biopsies were available for baseline clonotypes.

The V gene is TRBV27, the J gene TRBJ2-1, with TRBD2 identical over 9 bases. The clonotype was recovered from a man aged 60 to 69 with renal cell carcinoma. The specimen was blood, collected from a patient whose treatment included radiotherapy and nephrectomy. The CDR3 sequence is CASSFSPPGLASNEQFF. CDR3 nucleotides: TGTGCCAGCAGTTTTTCCCCCCCGGGACTAGCATCCAATGAGCAGTTCTTC.